The clone carrying this TCR beta chain was recorded many times. The antigen remains unidentified. The sample comes from a study of identical twins. Whole-study findings and limits: Memory repertoires lacked the insertion deficit that abundant cord blood beta clonotypes showed.

Healthy Caucasians provided all donations. The CDR3 extends over 12 amino acids. In germline, CDR1 is SGHRS, CDR2 YFSETQ. Trimming cost V 4 bases and J 6 bases, with 10 bases left between them. It was template switching that added a universal primer site, and there were unique molecular identifiers on the cDNA. A single record per CDR3 protein comes from TCRdb applying MiXCR to the 5' RACE reads. Counted here are 450,000 to 500,000 distinct CDR3 sequences, roughly an eighth occurring once; the ten biggest clones make up approximately 0.9%. The same data also went into a second study, on yellow fever vaccine responses in identical twins.

Input material: CD4+ T cells sorted from blood. This clonotype was sampled from a woman aged 18-30 years in good health. This chain joins TRBV5-1 and TRBJ2-5; D gene uncertain. The CDR3 is CASSLPGQTQYF. CDR3 bases: TGCGCCAGCAGCCTGCCAGGTCAGACCCAGTACTTC. The full variable domain, completed using reference TRBV5-1 and TRBJ2-5, is KAGVTQTPRYLIKTRGQQVTLSCSPISGHRSVSWYQQTPGQGLQFLFEYFSETQRNKGNFPGRFSGRQFSNSRSEMNVSTLELGDSALYLCASSLPGQTQYFGPGTRLLVL.